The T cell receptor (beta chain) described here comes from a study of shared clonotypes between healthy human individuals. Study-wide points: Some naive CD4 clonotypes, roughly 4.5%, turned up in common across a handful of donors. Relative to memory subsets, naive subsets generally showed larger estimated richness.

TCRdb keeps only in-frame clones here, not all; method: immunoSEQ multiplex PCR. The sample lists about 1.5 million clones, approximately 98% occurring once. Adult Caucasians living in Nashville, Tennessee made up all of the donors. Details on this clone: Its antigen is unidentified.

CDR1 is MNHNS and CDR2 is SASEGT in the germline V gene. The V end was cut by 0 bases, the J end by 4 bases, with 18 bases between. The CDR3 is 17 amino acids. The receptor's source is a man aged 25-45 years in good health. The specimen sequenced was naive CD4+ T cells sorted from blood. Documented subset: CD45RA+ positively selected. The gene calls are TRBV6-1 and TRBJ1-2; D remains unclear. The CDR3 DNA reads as TGTGCCAGCAGTGAAGCGAATTTTGGGTCGGGTTTCTATGGCTACACCTTC. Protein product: CASSEANFGSGFYGYTF.